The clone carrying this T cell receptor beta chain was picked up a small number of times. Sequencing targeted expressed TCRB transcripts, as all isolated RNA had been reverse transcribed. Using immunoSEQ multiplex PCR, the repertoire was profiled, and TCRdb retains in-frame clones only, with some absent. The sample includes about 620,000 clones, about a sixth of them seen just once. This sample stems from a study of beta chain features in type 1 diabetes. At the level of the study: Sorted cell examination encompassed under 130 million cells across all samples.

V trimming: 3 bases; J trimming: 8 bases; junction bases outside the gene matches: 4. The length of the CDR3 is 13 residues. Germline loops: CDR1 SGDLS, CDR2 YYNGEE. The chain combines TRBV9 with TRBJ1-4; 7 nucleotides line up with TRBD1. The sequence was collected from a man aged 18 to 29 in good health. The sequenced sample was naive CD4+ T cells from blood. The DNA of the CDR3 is TGTGCCAGCAGCGGACAGGGTGGGGAAAAACTGTTTTTT. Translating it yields CASSGQGGEKLFF.